The entry below gives a single T cell receptor beta chain sequence along with its context. This entry belongs to a study of radiation and T cells in renal cell carcinoma. The data were produced by immunoSEQ multiplex PCR, yet TCRdb's version contains in-frame clones alone and is incomplete. The data show about 83,000 clones, with around four fifths seen just once and more than 2% held by the top ten. The time point: blood 4 weeks post-SBRT, at nephrectomy. Sample treatment: 15 Gy SBRT to primary tumor, nephrectomy 4 weeks later. This TCR was recovered from a woman aged 60 to 75 with renal cell carcinoma. The sequences come from blood, collected from a patient whose treatment included radiotherapy and nephrectomy.

The CDR3 spells CASSLASGANTGELFF. The CDR3 DNA reads TGTGCCAGCAGCTTGGCCAGCGGGGCCAACACCGGGGAGCTGTTTTTT. V gene TRBV5-5 combines with J gene TRBJ2-2; 7 nucleotides agree with TRBD2. Germline V gene sequence: CDR1 SGHKS, CDR2 YYEKEE (reference sequence). The CDR3 contains 16 residues. V shed 0 bases, J shed 2 bases, and the junction held 4 bases outside the gene matches.